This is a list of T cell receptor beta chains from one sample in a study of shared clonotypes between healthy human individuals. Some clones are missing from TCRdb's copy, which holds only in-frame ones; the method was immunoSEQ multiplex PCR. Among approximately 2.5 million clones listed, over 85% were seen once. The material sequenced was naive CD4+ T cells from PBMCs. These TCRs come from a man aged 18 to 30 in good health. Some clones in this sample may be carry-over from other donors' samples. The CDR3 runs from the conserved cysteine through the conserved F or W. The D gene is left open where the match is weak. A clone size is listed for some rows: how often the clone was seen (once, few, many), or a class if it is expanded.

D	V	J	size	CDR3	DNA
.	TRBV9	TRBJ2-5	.	CASSVEGLRGETQYF	TGTGCCAGCAGCGTAGAAGGGCTCAGAGGGGAGACCCAGTACTTC
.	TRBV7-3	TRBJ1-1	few	CASSLGTTSEAFF	TGTGCCAGCAGCTTAGGGACAACTAGTGAAGCTTTCTTT
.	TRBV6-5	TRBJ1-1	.	CASSYWGARSTEAFF	TGTGCCAGCAGTTACTGGGGGGCGCGGAGCACTGAAGCTTTCTTT
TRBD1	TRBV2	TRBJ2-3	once	CASKRQGPTDTQYF	TGTGCCAGCAAGAGACAGGGGCCTACAGATACGCAGTATTTT
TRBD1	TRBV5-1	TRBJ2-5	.	CASSDPPTGGVETQYF	TGCGCCAGCAGCGACCCCCCGACAGGGGGCGTGGAGACCCAGTACTTC
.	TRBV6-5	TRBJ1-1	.	CASRGDLWGTEAFF	TGTGCCAGCAGAGGGGACCTCTGGGGCACTGAAGCTTTCTTT
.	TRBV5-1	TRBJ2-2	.	CASSSSTPNTGELFF	TGCGCCAGCAGCTCGAGCACTCCAAACACCGGGGAGCTGTTTTTT
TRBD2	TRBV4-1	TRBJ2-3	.	CASSRLAGAIDTQYF	TGCGCCAGCAGCCGACTAGCGGGAGCTATAGATACGCAGTATTTT
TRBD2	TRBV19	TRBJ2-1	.	CASSGGLALASYNEQFF	TGTGCCAGTAGTGGGGGACTAGCCCTCGCCTCCTACAATGAGCAGTTCTTC
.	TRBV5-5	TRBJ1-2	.	CASSPQGGANYGYTF	TGTGCCAGCAGCCCGCAGGGTGGGGCTAACTATGGCTACACCTTC
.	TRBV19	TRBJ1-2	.	CASSIVHGVRYGYTF	TGTGCCAGTAGTATAGTCCATGGGGTCCGCTATGGCTACACCTTC
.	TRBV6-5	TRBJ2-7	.	CASSYVGEQYF	TGTGCCAGCAGTTATGTGGGGGAGCAGTACTTC
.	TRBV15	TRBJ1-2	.	CATSRDIPQTGYGYTF	TGTGCCACCAGCAGAGATATCCCTCAAACAGGTTATGGCTACACCTTC
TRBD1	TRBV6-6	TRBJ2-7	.	CASKYQGAREQYF	TGTGCCAGCAAATACCAGGGGGCCAGGGAGCAGTACTTC
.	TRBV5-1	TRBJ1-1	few	CASSLVLGGTNTEAFF	TGCGCCAGCAGCTTGGTCCTCGGCGGGACGAACACTGAAGCTTTCTTT
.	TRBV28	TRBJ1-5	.	CASSLVGVGNQPQHF	TGTGCCAGCAGCCTTGTGGGGGTCGGGAATCAGCCCCAGCATTTT
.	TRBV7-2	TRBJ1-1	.	CASSLDRSTEAFF	TGTGCCAGCAGCTTAGACAGGAGTACTGAAGCTTTCTTT